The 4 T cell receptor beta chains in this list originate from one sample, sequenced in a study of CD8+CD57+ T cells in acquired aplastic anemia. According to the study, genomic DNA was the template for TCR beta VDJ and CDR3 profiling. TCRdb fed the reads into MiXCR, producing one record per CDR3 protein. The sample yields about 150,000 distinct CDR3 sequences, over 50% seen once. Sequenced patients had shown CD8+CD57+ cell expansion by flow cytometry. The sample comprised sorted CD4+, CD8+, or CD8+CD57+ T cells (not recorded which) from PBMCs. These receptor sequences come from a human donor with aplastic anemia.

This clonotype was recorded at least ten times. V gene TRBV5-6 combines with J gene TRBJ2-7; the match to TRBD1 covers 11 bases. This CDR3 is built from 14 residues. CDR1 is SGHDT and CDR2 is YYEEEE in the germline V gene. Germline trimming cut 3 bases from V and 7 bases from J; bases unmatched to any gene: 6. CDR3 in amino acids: CASSYGQGAGEQYF. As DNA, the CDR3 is TGTGCCAGCAGCTATGGACAGGGGGCGGGAGAGCAGTACTTC.

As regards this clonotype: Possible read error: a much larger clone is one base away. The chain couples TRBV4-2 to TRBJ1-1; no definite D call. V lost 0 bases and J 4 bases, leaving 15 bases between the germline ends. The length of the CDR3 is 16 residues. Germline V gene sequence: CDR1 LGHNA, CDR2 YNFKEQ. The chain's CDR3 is CASSQDPPEASTEAFF. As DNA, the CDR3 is TGTGCCAGCAGCCAAGATCCCCCAGAGGCGAGCACTGAAGCTTTCTTT.

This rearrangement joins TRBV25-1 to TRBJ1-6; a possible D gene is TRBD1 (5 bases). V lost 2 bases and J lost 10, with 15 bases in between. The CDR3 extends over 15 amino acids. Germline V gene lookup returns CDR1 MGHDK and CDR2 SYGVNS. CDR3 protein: CASSETGREASPLHF. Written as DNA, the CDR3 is TGTGCCAGCAGTGAAACGGGACGGGAGGCGTCACCCCTCCACTTT.

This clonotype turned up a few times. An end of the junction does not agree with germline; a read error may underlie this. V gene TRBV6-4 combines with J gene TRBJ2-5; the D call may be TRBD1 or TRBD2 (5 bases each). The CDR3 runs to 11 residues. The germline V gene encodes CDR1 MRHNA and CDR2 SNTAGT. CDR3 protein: CATTRDETQYF. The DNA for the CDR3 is TGCGCCACAACTAGGGACGAGACCCAGTACTTC.